These 30 T cell receptor beta chains came from one sample sequenced in a study of T cell changes during pregnancy in multiple sclerosis. Method: immunoSEQ multiplex PCR; TCRdb's copy keeps in-frame clones and lacks some. The sample records 20,000 or so clones, 88% being singletons. The material sequenced was CD8+ T cells from peripheral blood mononuclear cells, taken after pregnancy. The source is a female donor in good health, enrolled as a control in a pregnancy study.

This clone was seen just once. The chain combines TRBV10-3 with TRBJ2-7, with D unresolved. The length of the CDR3 is 14 residues. Germline CDR1 is ENHRY and CDR2 is SYGVKD. The V end lost 3 bases, the J end lost 2 bases, and 11 bases lay between the germline ends. Here the CDR3 reads CAISDPTDTYEQYF. The DNA for the CDR3 is TGTGCCATCAGTGATCCTACCGATACCTACGAGCAGTACTTC.

This sequence joins TRBV29-1 and TRBJ2-1; no clear D. The CDR3 contains 15 residues. The germline V and J ends were trimmed by 5 bases and 5 bases, with 19 bases remaining between them. The germline V gene encodes CDR1 SQVTM and CDR2 ANQGSEA. CDR3 sequence: CSVHSRINPNNEQFF. The CDR3 DNA reads as TGCAGCGTTCATTCGAGAATTAACCCTAACAATGAGCAGTTCTTC.

To note about this clone: Germline is not matched at one junction end, which may reflect a read error. The chain recombines TRBV7-2 with TRBJ2-7, with TRBD2 identical over 8 bases. This CDR3 is 17 amino acids long. Looked up from germline, CDR1 is SGHTA and CDR2 is FQGNSA. The CDR3 coding sequence is TGTGCCAGCAGCCTAGCGGATTTGCGGGGGGACTACTACGAGCAGTACTTC. Protein product: CASSLADLRGDYYEQYF.

The chain combines TRBV11-2 with TRBJ1-3; 7 bases are a match to TRBD1. The CDR3 runs 16 residues. The V gene end was trimmed by 2 bases and the J gene end by 1 base; junction bases not matched to a gene: 5. The germline CDR1 and CDR2 sequences are SGHAT and FQNNGV. CDR3 in amino acids: CASSLSGRGSGNTIYF. CDR3 coding DNA: TGTGCCAGCAGCTTAAGCGGCAGGGGGTCTGGAAACACCATATATTTT.

The V gene is TRBV27, the J gene TRBJ2-5; 8 positions agree with TRBD1. The CDR3 extends over 15 amino acids. J gave up 5 bases and V 5 bases, and 10 bases lay outside the gene matches. The germline V gene has CDR1 MNHEY and CDR2 SMNVEV (reference sequence). The CDR3 loop reads CASSPPPGGWETQYF. In DNA, the CDR3 is TGTGCCAGCAGTCCCCCCCCAGGGGGCTGGGAGACCCAGTACTTC.

The chain is built from TRBV5-8 and TRBJ1-5; the D gene is possibly TRBD1 (6 bases). CDR1 is SGHTS and CDR2 is YDEGEE in the germline V gene. The V end was cut by 0 bases, the J end by 6 bases, with 10 bases between. This CDR3 spans 14 amino acids. As DNA, the CDR3 is TGTGCCAGCAGCTTGGCTCAGGGGATTCAGCCCCAGCATTTT. Translation gives CASSLAQGIQPQHF.

The chain couples TRBV30 to TRBJ1-1; tentatively, D is TRBD1 (5 bases). The CDR3 is 14 residues long. Germline assignment: CDR1 GTSNPN and CDR2 SVGIG (reference sequence). Trimming pared 0 bases from V and 10 bases from J, leaving 18 bases between. The DNA of the CDR3 is TGTGCCTGGAGTGTACTAACAGGAGGGGCGGGAGCTTTCTTT. It codes for CAWSVLTGGAGAFF.

The V call is TRBV2, the J call TRBJ2-7; D is perhaps TRBD1 (6 bases). The CDR3 has 13 residues. The V gene lost 6 bases and the J gene lost 3 bases, with 12 bases spanning the gap. The germline gives CDR1 SNHLY, CDR2 FYNNEI. CDR3 amino acids: CASRSDRGYEQYF. Written as DNA, the CDR3 is TGTGCCAGCAGGTCGGACAGAGGCTACGAGCAGTACTTC. The full variable domain, its missing parts supplied by reference TRBV2 and TRBJ2-7, is EPEVTQTPSHQVTQMGQEVILRCVPISNHLYFYWYRQILGQKVEFLVSFYNNEISEKSEIFDDQFSVERPDGSNFTLKIRSTKLEDSAMYFCASRSDRGYEQYFGPGTRLTVT.

This chain uses TRBV10-2 with TRBJ2-5; 7 positions match TRBD1. Germline CDR1 reads WSHSY; CDR2 reads SAAADI. CDR3 length: 12 residues. The V and J ends lost 6 bases and 3 bases, in that order; junction bases with no gene match: 1. The CDR3 region has the DNA TGCGCCAGCAGAGACAGGGAAGAGACCCAGTACTTC. Encoded protein: CASRDREETQYF.

The chain recombines TRBV30 with TRBJ2-6; 7 positions match TRBD2. The CDR3 sequence is 15 residues long. V was pared by 7 bases and J by 1 base, with 7 bases of the junction left unmatched. Looked up from germline, CDR1 is GTSNPN and CDR2 is SVGIG (reference sequence). The chain's CDR3 is CASRLGGSGANVLTF. DNA of the CDR3: TGTGCCTCGAGGCTCGGGGGGTCTGGGGCCAACGTCCTGACTTTC.

The J gene is TRBJ2-3, the V gene TRBV7-3; 16 nucleotides align to TRBD2. Losses at the gene ends were 5 bases for V and 6 bases for J; bases not matched to a gene: 11. The CDR3 consists of 18 residues. Germline CDR1 and CDR2: SGHTA and FQGTGA. CDR3 nucleotide sequence: TGTGCCAGCAGCCAAAGCGGGACTAGCGGGGGGGGAGGGGATACGCAGTATTTT. Its translation is CASSQSGTSGGGGDTQYF.

This rearrangement joins TRBV11-2 to TRBJ1-2, with D possibly being TRBD1 (6 bases). The V end was cut by 1 base, the J end by 6 bases, with 18 bases between. Germline V CDR1 and CDR2: SGHAT, FQNNGV. CDR3 size: 16 residues. CDR3 loop: CASSLVFSGESNGYTF. CDR3 DNA sequence: TGTGCCAGCAGCTTAGTATTTTCAGGGGAGTCGAATGGCTACACCTTC.

V is TRBV7-3 and J is TRBJ2-7, with TRBD1 identical over 7 bases. Germline values: CDR1 SGHTA, CDR2 FQGTGA. The CDR3 runs 15 residues. The junction had 4 bases not matched to a gene; V was cut back by 2 bases and J by 0 bases. Written as DNA, the CDR3 is TGTGCCAGCAGCTTACAGGGGGTTGACTCCTACGAGCAGTACTTC. It specifies CASSLQGVDSYEQYF. Variable domain in full (rest from reference TRBV7-3 and TRBJ2-7): GAGVSQTPSNKVTEKGKYVELRCDPISGHTALYWYRQSLGQGPEFLIYFQGTGAADDSGLPNDRFFAVRPEGSVSTLKIQRTERGDSAVYLCASSLQGVDSYEQYFGPGTRLTVT.

The V call is TRBV9, the J call TRBJ2-2, with 7 bases identical to TRBD2. V was pared by 0 bases and J by 4 bases, with 3 bases of the junction left unmatched. The germline gives CDR1 SGDLS, CDR2 YYNGEE. CDR3 size: 15 residues. CDR3 DNA: TGTGCCAGCAGCGTAGTCGGGGGGACCACCGGGGAGCTGTTTTTT. Translated, it gives CASSVVGGTTGELFF.

V and J are TRBV6-4 and TRBJ1-1; D is unresolved. Germline assignment: CDR1 MRHNA and CDR2 SNTAGT. Trimming removed 4 bases at V and 1 base at J, with 7 bases between. CDR3 length: 13 amino acids. CDR3 bases: TGTGCCAGCAGTGCCACAGCGAACACTGAAGCTTTCTTT. Amino acids: CASSATANTEAFF.

The CDR3 bases are TGTGCCAGCAGTACAGGGTCCGCAGATACGCAGTATTTT. Protein product: CASSTGSADTQYF. V usage is TRBV5-8 and J usage is TRBJ2-3; a possible D gene is TRBD1 (6 bases). V lost 5 bases and J lost 4, with 11 bases in between. The V gene's germline CDR1 is SGHTS and CDR2 YDEGEE. The CDR3 runs 13 residues.

The rearrangement joins TRBV27 to TRBJ2-2; maybe TRBD2 (5 bases). Germline CDR1 and CDR2: MNHEY and SMNVEV (reference sequence). The V end lost 3 bases, the J end lost 1 base, and 6 bases lay between the germline ends. The CDR3 has 14 amino acids. DNA of the CDR3: TGTGCCAGCAGTTTTCGGGGGAACACCGGGGAGCTGTTTTTT. It specifies CASSFRGNTGELFF.

On this clone itself: One end of the junction is discordant with germline, which a read error may explain. The rearrangement joins TRBV30 to TRBJ2-6; weak D call: TRBD1 (6 bases). The germline V gene has CDR1 GTSNPN and CDR2 SVGIG (reference sequence). This CDR3 comprises 15 residues. The CDR3: CAWSEQGNGPNVLTF. The CDR3 DNA is TGTGCCTGGAGTGAACAGGGAAATGGGCCCAACGTCCTGACTTTC.

The rearrangement uses TRBV7-2 and TRBJ2-1, with D possibly TRBD2 on 7 matching bases. The CDR3 length is 14 residues. V was cut by 10 bases and J by 9 bases, with 22 bases left in between. Germline V gene lookup returns CDR1 SGHTA and CDR2 FQGNSA. The CDR3 DNA is TGTGCCACCTCAATAGGGGGGGCCTATAGTGAGCAGTTCTTC. This gives the protein CATSIGGAYSEQFF.

The chain employs TRBV7-9 and TRBJ1-2; perhaps TRBD1 as D (5 bases). This CDR3 is 14 amino acids long. CDR1 and CDR2 from the germline V gene are SEHNR and FQNEAQ (reference sequence). V shed 1 base and J shed 5 bases, with 11 bases lying between them. CDR3 region: CASSLVSGGYGYTF. The CDR3 DNA sequence: TGTGCCAGCAGCTTAGTGTCCGGGGGGTATGGCTACACCTTC.

The chain carries TRBV14 and TRBJ1-2; the match to TRBD1 covers 11 bases. V dropped 4 bases and J dropped 8; count of bases not matched to a gene: 9. The germline V gene encodes CDR1 SGHDN and CDR2 FVKESK. CDR3 length equals 15 residues. This CDR3 reads CASSPRTGGIGGYTF. The CDR3 DNA sequence: TGTGCCAGCAGCCCCCGGACAGGGGGCATTGGGGGCTACACCTTC. The full variable domain, completed using reference TRBV14 and TRBJ1-2, is EAGVTQFPSHSVIEKGQTVTLRCDPISGHDNLYWYRRVMGKEIKFLLHFVKESKQDESGMPNNRFLAERTGGTYSTLKVQPAELEDSGVYFCASSPRTGGIGGYTFGSGTRLTVV.

This rearrangement joins TRBV5-1 to TRBJ2-1; 14 positions agree with TRBD2. The J segment lost 7 bases and the V segment lost 0 bases, leaving 6 bases of the junction unmatched. Germline values: CDR1 SGHRS, CDR2 YFSETQ. CDR3 size: 17 residues. CDR3 bases: TGCGCCAGCAGCTTGGAGGGACTAGCGGGGGCAATGAATGAGCAGTTCTTC. The encoded protein is CASSLEGLAGAMNEQFF.

The chain employs TRBV4-1 and TRBJ2-1, with 14 bases fitting TRBD2. Germline trimming cut 1 base from V and 5 bases from J; bases unmatched to any gene: 4. The CDR3 extends over 17 amino acids. The germline V gene encodes CDR1 MGHRA and CDR2 YSYEKL. The CDR3 DNA reads TGCGCCAGCAGCCAAGTGACTAGCGGGGGGGCCGACAATGAGCAGTTCTTC. Protein product: CASSQVTSGGADNEQFF.

The V and J genes are TRBV2 and TRBJ1-4; TRBD1 aligns across 7 bases. Germline V gives CDR1 SNHLY, CDR2 FYNNEI. With 8 bases clipped from V and 5 bases from J, the junction kept 2 bases outside the gene matches. The CDR3 consists of 12 residues. This CDR3 reads CASEQGNEKLFF. In DNA, the CDR3 is TGTGCCAGCGAACAGGGGAATGAAAAACTGTTTTTT.

This chain links TRBV9 with TRBJ2-7, with TRBD2 identical over 9 bases. Unmatched junction bases numbered 7, after V lost 0 bases and J lost 3 bases. CDR3 length: 16 amino acids. From germline, CDR1 is SGDLS and CDR2 YYNGEE. CDR3 coding DNA: TGTGCCAGCAGCGTAGTGGAGCGGGGGGCCGTCTACGAGCAGTACTTC. Its translation: CASSVVERGAVYEQYF.

The CDR3 DNA reads as TGCGCCAGCAGCCAAGAACCCCAACTAGCGGGGGGTCAAGAGACCCAGTACTTC. Translated: CASSQEPQLAGGQETQYF. This chain links TRBV4-1 with TRBJ2-5, with TRBD2 matching over 12 bases. This CDR3 is 18 amino acids long. V gave up 0 bases and J gave up 2 bases; unmatched junction bases: 7. Germline loops: CDR1 MGHRA, CDR2 YSYEKL.

The chain is built from TRBV6-9 and TRBJ2-3, with 7 bases identical to TRBD2. V shed 8 bases, J shed 4 bases, and the junction held 12 bases outside the gene matches. Germline CDR1 and CDR2: MNHGY and SVAAGI. This CDR3 has 15 amino acids. CDR3 region: CASGGGGAPADTQYF. The CDR3 DNA follows: TGTGCCAGCGGGGGGGGAGGGGCGCCGGCAGATACGCAGTATTTT.

The CDR3 DNA sequence: TGTGCCAGCAGGACCGTGGGGGGGGCGGAACAGCCCCAGCATTTT. Protein product: CASRTVGGAEQPQHF. The chain carries TRBV6-6 and TRBJ1-5; D might be TRBD1 (6 bases). Germline values: CDR1 MNHNY, CDR2 SVGAGI (reference sequence). The V end lost 6 bases, the J end lost 7 bases, and 19 bases lay between the germline ends. The CDR3 sequence is 15 residues long.

This clone has more than one count but fewer than ten. This chain links TRBV9 with TRBJ2-1; the match to TRBD1 covers 8 bases. V was clipped by 4 bases and J by 6 bases; unmatched bases: 6. Germline loops: CDR1 SGDLS, CDR2 YYNGEE. The CDR3 loop spans 14 amino acids. The DNA of the CDR3 is TGTGCCAGCAGCCTAGGTACAGGGGGCAATGAGCAGTTCTTC. This encodes CASSLGTGGNEQFF. Full variable domain (rest looked up from reference TRBV9 and TRBJ2-1): DSGVTQTPKHLITATGQRVTLRCSPRSGDLSVYWYQQSLDQGLQFLIQYYNGEERAKGNILERFSAQQFPDLHSELNLSSLELGDSALYFCASSLGTGGNEQFFGPGTRLTVL.

J is TRBJ1-2 and V is TRBV4-2; 8 bases map to TRBD1. Germline trimming cut 4 bases from V and 10 bases from J; bases unmatched to any gene: 8. The V gene's germline CDR1 is LGHNA and CDR2 YNFKEQ. This CDR3 contains 13 residues. The DNA for the CDR3 is TGTGCCAGCAGCCCCCGGACAGGGACTGACTACACCTTC. Amino acids: CASSPRTGTDYTF.